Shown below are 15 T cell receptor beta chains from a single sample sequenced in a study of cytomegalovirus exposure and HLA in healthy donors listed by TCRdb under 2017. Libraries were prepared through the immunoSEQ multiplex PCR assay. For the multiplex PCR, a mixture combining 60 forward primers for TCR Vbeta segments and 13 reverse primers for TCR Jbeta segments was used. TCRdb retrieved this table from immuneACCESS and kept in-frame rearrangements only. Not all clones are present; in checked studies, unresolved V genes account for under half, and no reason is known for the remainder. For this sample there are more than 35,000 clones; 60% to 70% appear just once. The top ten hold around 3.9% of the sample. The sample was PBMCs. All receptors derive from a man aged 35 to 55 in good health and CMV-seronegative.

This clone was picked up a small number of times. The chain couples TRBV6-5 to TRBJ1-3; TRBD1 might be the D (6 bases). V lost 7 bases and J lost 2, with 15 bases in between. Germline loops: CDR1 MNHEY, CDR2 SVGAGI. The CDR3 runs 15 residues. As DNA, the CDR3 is TGTGCCAGCATCGCGGGGGGGCACACTGGAAACACCATATATTTT. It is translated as CASIAGGHTGNTIYF.

In nucleotides, the CDR3 is TGTGCCAGCAGCCCTCTGGTGGCCTCGTACAATGAGCAGTTCTTC. It yields the protein CASSPLVASYNEQFF. This chain joins TRBV4-2 and TRBJ2-1, with D hard to call. The CDR3 runs 15 residues. The germline V gene has CDR1 LGHNA and CDR2 YNFKEQ. The germline V and J ends were trimmed by 4 bases and 4 bases, with 14 bases remaining between them.

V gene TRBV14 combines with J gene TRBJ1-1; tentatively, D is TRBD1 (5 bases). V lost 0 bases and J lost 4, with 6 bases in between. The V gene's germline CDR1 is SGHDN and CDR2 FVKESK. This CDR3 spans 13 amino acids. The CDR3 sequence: CASSQEGGTEAFF. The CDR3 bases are TGTGCCAGCAGCCAAGAGGGGGGCACTGAAGCTTTCTTT.

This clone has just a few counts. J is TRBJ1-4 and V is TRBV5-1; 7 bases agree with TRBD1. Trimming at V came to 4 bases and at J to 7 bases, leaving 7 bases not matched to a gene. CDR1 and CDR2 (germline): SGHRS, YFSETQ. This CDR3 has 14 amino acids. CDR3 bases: TGCGCCAGCAGCCAGACAGGGTCCGGTGAAAAACTGTTTTTT. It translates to CASSQTGSGEKLFF.

The CDR3, as DNA: TGTGCCAGCAGTGAAGTCCTGAGCGGCAATCAGCCCCAGCATTTT. Its protein product is CASSEVLSGNQPQHF. This chain connects TRBV2 to TRBJ1-5; D not certain. The CDR3 covers 15 residues. Trimming pared 1 base from V and 2 bases from J, leaving 9 bases between. Per germline, CDR1 SNHLY and CDR2 FYNNEI.

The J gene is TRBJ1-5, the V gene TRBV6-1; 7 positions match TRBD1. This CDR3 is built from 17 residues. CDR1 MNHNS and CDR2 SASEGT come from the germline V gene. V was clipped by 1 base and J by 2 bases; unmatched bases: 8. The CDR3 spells CASSEGRGAEGNQPQHF. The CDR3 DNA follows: TGTGCCAGCAGTGAAGGCAGGGGGGCGGAGGGCAATCAGCCCCAGCATTTT.

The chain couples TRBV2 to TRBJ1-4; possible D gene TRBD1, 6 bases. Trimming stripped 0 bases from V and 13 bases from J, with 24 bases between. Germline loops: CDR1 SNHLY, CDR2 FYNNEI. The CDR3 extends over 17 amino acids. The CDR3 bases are TGTGCCAGCAGTGAAGCGGTACCGGGACAATTCTCGACTGGACTGTTTTTT. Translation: CASSEAVPGQFSTGLFF.

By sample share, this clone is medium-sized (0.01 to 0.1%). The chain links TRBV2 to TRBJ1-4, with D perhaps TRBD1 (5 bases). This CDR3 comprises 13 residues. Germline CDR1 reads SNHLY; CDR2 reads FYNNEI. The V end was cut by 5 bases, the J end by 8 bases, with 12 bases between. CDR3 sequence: CASSPGGEEKLFF. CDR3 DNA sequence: TGTGCCAGCAGTCCGGGAGGGGAGGAAAAACTGTTTTTT.

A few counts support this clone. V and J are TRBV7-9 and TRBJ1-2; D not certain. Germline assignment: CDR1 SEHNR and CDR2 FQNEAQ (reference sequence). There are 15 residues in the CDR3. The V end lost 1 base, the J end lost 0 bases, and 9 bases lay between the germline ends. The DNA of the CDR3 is TGTGCCAGCAGCTTAGGAGGCGGAGCTAACTATGGCTACACCTTC. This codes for CASSLGGGANYGYTF.

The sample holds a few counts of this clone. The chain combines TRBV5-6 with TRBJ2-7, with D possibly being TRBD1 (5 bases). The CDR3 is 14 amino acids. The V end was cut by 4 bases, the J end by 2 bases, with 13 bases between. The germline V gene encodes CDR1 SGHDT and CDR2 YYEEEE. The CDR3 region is CASSTDSPPYEQYF. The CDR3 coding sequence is TGTGCCAGCAGCACCGACAGCCCCCCCTACGAGCAGTACTTC.

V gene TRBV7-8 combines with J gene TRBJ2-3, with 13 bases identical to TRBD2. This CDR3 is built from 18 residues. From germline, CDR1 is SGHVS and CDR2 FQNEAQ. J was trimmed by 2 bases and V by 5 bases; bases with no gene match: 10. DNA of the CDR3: TGTGCCAGCAGCCCCATCGGGGGACTAGCGGGGTCCACAGATACGCAGTATTTT. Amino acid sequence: CASSPIGGLAGSTDTQYF.

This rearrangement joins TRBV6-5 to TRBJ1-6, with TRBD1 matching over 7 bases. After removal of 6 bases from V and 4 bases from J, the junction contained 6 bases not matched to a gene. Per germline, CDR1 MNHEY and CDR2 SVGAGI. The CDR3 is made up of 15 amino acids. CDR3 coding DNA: TGTGCCAGCAGACGGGACAGCGGATATAATTCACCCCTCCACTTT. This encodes CASRRDSGYNSPLHF.

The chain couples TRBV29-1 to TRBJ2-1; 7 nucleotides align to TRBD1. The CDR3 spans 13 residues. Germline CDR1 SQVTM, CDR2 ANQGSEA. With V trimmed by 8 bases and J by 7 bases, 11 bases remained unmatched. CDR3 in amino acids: CSLGTALRNEQFF. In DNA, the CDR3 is TGCAGCCTCGGGACAGCTCTAAGGAATGAGCAGTTCTTC.

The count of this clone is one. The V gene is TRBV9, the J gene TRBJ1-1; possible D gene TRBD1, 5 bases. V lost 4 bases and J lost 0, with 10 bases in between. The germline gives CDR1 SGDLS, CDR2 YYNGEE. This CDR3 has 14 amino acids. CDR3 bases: TGTGCCAGCAGCCCCGGGGGGGTGAACACTGAAGCTTTCTTT. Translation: CASSPGGVNTEAFF.

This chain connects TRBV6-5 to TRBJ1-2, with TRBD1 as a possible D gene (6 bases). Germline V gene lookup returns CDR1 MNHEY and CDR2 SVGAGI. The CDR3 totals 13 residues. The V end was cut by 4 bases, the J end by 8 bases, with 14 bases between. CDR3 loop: CASSLTGGKGYTF. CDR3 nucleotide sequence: TGTGCCAGCAGTTTGACAGGAGGTAAAGGCTACACCTTC.